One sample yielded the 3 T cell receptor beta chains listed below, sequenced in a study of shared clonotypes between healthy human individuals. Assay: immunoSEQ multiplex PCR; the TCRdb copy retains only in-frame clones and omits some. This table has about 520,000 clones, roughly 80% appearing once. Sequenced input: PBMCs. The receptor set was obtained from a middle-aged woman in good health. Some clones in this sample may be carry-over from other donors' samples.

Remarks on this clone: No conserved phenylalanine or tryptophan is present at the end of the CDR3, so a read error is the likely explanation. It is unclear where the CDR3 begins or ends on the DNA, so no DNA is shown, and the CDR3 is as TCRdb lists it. The CDR3 sequence is CAWSLWGETNL. The V and J genes are TRBV30 and TRBJ2-7; no DNA check was done on the table's D call, TRBD2. Germline V CDR1 and CDR2: GTSNPN, SVGIG (reference sequence). 11 amino acids form the CDR3, both terminal residues included.

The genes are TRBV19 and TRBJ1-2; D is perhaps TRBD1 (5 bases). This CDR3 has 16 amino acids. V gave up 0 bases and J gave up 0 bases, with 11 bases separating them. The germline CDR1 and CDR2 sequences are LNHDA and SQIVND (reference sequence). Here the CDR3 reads CASSIDSGGTNYGYTF. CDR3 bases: TGTGCCAGTAGTATAGACAGCGGGGGAACTAACTATGGCTACACCTTC. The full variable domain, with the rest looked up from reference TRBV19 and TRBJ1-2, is DGGITQSPKYLFRKEGQNVTLSCEQNLNHDAMYWYRQDPGQGLRLIYYSQIVNDFQKGDIAEGYSVSREKKESFPLTVTSAQKNPTAFYLCASSIDSGGTNYGYTFGSGTRLTVV.

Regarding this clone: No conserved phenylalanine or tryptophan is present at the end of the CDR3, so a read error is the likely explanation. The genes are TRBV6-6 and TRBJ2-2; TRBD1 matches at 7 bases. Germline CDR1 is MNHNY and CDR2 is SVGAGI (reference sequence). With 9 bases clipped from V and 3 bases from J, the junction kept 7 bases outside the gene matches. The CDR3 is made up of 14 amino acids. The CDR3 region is CASRPGTDTGELFY. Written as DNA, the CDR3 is TGTGCCAGTAGGCCAGGGACAGACACCGGGGAGCTGTTTTAT.